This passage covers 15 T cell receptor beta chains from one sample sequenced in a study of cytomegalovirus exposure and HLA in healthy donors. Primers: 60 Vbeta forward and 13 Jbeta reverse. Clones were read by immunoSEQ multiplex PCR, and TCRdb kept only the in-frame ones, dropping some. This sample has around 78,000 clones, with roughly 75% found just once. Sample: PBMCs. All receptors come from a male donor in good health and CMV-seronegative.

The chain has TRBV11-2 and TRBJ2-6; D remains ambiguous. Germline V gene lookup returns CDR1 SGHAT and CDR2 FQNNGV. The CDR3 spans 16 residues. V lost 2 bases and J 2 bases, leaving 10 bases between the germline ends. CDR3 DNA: TGTGCCAGCAGCTTACAAGCGCTGACTGGGGCCAACGTCCTGACTTTC. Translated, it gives CASSLQALTGANVLTF.

CDR3 amino acids: CASSLGTSGGVWLFF. CDR3 bases: TGCGCCAGCAGCCTCGGGACTAGCGGGGGAGTCTGGCTGTTCTTC. V is TRBV4-1 and J is TRBJ2-1, with TRBD2 matching 14 bases. This CDR3 region has 15 residues. Trimming at V came to 4 bases and at J to 15 bases, leaving 11 bases not matched to a gene. Germline V lookup: CDR1 MGHRA, CDR2 YSYEKL.

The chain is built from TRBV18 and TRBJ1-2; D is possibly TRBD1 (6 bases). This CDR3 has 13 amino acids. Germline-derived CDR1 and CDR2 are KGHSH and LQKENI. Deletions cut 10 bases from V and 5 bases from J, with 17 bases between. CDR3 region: CATVGGAEYGYTF. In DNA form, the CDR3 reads TGTGCCACCGTTGGGGGGGCGGAATATGGCTACACCTTC.

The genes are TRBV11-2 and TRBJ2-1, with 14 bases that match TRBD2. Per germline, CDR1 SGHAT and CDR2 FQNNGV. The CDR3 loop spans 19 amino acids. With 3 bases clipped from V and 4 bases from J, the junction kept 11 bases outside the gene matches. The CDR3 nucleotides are TGTGCCAGCAGCTTTCCTGCCGGGACTAGCGGGAGTCGGTACAATGAGCAGTTCTTC. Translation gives CASSFPAGTSGSRYNEQFF.

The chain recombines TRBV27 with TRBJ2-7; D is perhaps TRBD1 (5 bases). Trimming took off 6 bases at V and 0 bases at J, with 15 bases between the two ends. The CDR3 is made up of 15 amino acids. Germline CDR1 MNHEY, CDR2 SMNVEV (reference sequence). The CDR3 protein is CASRSKGQSSYEQYF. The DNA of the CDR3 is TGTGCCAGCAGGTCTAAGGGGCAGAGCTCCTACGAGCAGTACTTC.

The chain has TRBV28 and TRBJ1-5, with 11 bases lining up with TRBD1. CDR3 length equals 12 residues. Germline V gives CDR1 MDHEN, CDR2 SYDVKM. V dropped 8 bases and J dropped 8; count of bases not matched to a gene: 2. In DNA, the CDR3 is TGTGCCAGCGGGACAGGGGGGAAGCCCCAGCATTTT. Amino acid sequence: CASGTGGKPQHF.

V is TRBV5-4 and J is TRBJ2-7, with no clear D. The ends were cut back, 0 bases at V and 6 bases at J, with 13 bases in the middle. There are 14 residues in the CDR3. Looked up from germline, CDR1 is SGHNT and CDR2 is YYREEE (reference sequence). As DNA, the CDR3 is TGTGCCAGCAGCTTGGTTCCGTCGAACTCCGAGCAGTACTTC. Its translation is CASSLVPSNSEQYF.

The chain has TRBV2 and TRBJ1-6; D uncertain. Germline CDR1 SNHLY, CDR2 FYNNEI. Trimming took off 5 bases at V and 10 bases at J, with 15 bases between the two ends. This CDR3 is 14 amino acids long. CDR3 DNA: TGTGCCAGCAGTACCCAGGCATCTCCGTCACCCCTCCACTTT. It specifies CASSTQASPSPLHF.

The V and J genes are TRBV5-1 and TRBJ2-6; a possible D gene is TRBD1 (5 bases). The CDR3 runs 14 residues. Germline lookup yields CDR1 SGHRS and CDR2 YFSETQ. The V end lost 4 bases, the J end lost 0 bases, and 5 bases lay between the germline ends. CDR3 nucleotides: TGCGCCAGCAGCGACAGCTCTGGGGCCAACGTCCTGACTTTC. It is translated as CASSDSSGANVLTF.

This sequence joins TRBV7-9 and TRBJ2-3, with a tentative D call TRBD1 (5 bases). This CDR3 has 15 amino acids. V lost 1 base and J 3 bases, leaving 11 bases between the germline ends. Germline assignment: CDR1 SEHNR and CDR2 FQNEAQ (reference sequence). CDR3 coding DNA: TGTGCCAGCAGCTTAGAGGGGCGGACGACAGATACGCAGTATTTT. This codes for CASSLEGRTTDTQYF.

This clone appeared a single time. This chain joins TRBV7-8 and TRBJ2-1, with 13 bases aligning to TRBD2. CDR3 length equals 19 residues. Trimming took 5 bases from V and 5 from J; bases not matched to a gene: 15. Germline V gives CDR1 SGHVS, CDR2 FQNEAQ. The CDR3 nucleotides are TGTGCCAGCAGCCTGACACTGAGGACTAGCGGGAGCGGGGACAATGAGCAGTTCTTC. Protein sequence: CASSLTLRTSGSGDNEQFF.

The CDR3 DNA is TGTGCCAGCGAGTGGAGGACTAGCCCCGGCGGGGAGCAGTACTTC. It yields the protein CASEWRTSPGGEQYF. The V call is TRBV6-1, the J call TRBJ2-7; 8 bases align to TRBD2. CDR1 and CDR2 from the germline V gene are MNHNS and SASEGT. The V and J ends lost 8 bases and 7 bases, in that order; junction bases with no gene match: 16. The CDR3 consists of 15 residues.

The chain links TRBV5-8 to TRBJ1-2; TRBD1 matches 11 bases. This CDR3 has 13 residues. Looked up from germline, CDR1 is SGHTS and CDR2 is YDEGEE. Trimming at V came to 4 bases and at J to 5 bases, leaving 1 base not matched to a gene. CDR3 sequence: CASSRDRGYGYTF. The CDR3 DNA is TGTGCCAGCAGCCGGGACAGGGGGTATGGCTACACCTTC.

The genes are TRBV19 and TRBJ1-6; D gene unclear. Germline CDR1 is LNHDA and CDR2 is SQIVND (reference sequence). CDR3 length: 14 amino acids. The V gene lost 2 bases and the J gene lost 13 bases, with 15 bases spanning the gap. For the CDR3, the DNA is TGTGCCAGTAGTATACCCGGGCTGGAGGCGCCCCTCCACTTT. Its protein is CASSIPGLEAPLHF.

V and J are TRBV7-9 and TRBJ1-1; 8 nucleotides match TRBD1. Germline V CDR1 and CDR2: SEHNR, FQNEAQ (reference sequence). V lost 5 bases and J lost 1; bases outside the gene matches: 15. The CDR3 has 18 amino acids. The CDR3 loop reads CASSPRWTGKVGNTEAFF. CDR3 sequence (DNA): TGTGCCAGCAGCCCTAGATGGACAGGGAAGGTTGGGAACACTGAAGCTTTCTTT.